A selection of T cell receptor beta chains follows, all from one sample in a study of early T cells in non-severe SARS-CoV-2 infection. MiXCR was run by TCRdb on the 5' RACE reads, yielding one entry per CDR3 protein. Of some 54,000 distinct CDR3 sequences detected, roughly 9.7% appear once; the ten largest clones hold around 8.6%. The sample consisted of whole blood. The receptor set was obtained from an adult who was a healthcare worker with PCR-confirmed SARS-CoV-2 infection or an uninfected control (not recorded which). The conserved cysteine and the conserved F or W are not part of the CDR3 here. A D gene is named only where the DNA matches it firmly. The size entry is marked missing in some rows and otherwise reads once, few, many or a size class.

TRBJ2-7 | TRBV7-3 | TRBD2 | - | ASMGLGREQY
TRBJ2-7 | TRBV29-1 | - | few | SARIRSSTYEQY
TRBJ2-5 | TRBV29-1 | TRBD2 | - | SVGLAGAYQETQY
TRBJ2-7 | TRBV11-2 | TRBD1 | - | ASSRDREYEQY
TRBJ1-1 | TRBV12-3/TRBV12-4 | - | many | ASSATVANTEAF
TRBJ1-6 | TRBV6-6 | TRBD1 | many | ASTWDRGHSPLH
TRBJ2-2 | TRBV6-6 | TRBD2 | many | ASSYSAGVNTGELF
TRBJ2-1 | TRBV5-4 | - | few | ASSLKSGPRMTGEQF
TRBJ1-5 | TRBV19 | - | - | ASMAGPQRNQPQH
TRBJ2-5 | TRBV27 | - | medium-sized | ASSLRGIQETQY
TRBJ2-6 | TRBV5-1 | TRBD2 | many | ASSVPLAGGAGANVLT
TRBJ2-7 | TRBV5-4 | - | - | ASSSVQGVNEQY
TRBJ2-3 | TRBV5-1 | - | - | ASSFASTDTQY
TRBJ2-1 | TRBV6-6 | - | few | ASSYTPPGDPYNEQF
TRBJ2-1 | TRBV5-1 | - | - | ASSPAGGGDVNEQF
TRBJ2-1 | TRBV7-2 | TRBD2 | many | ASSLGTSGMVQF
TRBJ1-6 | TRBV6-6 | - | many | ASSYSGGDPLH
TRBJ1-1 | TRBV18 | - | many | ASSPIVRGEAF
TRBJ2-5 | TRBV5-6 | - | many | ASSLYGRDQETQY
TRBJ2-1 | TRBV7-8 | - | - | ASSFREGNEQF
TRBJ2-7 | TRBV6-1 | - | many | ASSQALYEQY
TRBJ1-2 | TRBV5-1 | TRBD1 | few | ASSPGQAYGYT
TRBJ2-5 | TRBV10-3 | - | - | AISDSLWLQETQY
TRBJ2-6 | TRBV7-2 | - | many | ASSLGARIYSGANVLT